The 8 T cell receptor beta chains below come from one sample, sequenced in a study of blood T cell repertoires in COVID-19. The table came from immunoSEQ multiplex PCR; TCRdb's copy has only in-frame clones and leaves some out. The sample holds fewer than 35,000 clones, about 90% seen once. What was sequenced was peripheral blood. The source is a man in his fifties with active or convalescent COVID-19.

This clone occurred once. The chain couples TRBV5-1 to TRBJ2-1; 10 positions match TRBD2. The germline V gene encodes CDR1 SGHRS and CDR2 YFSETQ. The J segment lost 4 bases and the V segment lost 4 bases, leaving 5 bases of the junction unmatched. The CDR3 is 15 residues long. Written as DNA, the CDR3 is TGCGCCAGCAGCCCCCGGACTAGCGGTTACAATGAGCAGTTCTTC. This codes for CASSPRTSGYNEQFF.

This chain connects TRBV27 to TRBJ1-1; D is perhaps TRBD1 (6 bases). The V gene lost 6 bases and the J gene lost 2 bases, with 10 bases spanning the gap. Germline V gene sequence: CDR1 MNHEY, CDR2 SMNVEV (reference sequence). This CDR3 region has 13 residues. This CDR3 reads CASRLQGNTEAFF. In DNA form, the CDR3 reads TGTGCCAGCAGACTACAGGGAAACACTGAAGCTTTCTTT.

The chain recombines TRBV7-2 with TRBJ1-1, with D perhaps TRBD1 (5 bases). The germline gives CDR1 SGHTA, CDR2 FQGNSA. This CDR3 has 14 residues. Trimming left V 1 base short and J 4 bases short, with 10 bases between. CDR3 residues: CASSLGGGGTEAFF. The CDR3 DNA sequence: TGTGCCAGCAGCTTAGGGGGCGGGGGCACTGAAGCTTTCTTT.

The V and J genes are TRBV7-2 and TRBJ2-5, with D possibly being TRBD2 (5 bases). Trimming removed 5 bases from V and 7 bases from J, with 11 bases in between. CDR1 is SGHTA and CDR2 is FQGNSA in the germline V gene. The length of the CDR3 is 12 residues. The CDR3 spells CASSPTRGTQYF. In DNA, the CDR3 is TGTGCCAGCAGCCCGACCCGGGGGACCCAGTACTTC.

This clone was picked up a small number of times. The J gene is TRBJ2-7, the V gene TRBV5-6; D is unclear. The germline V gene encodes CDR1 SGHDT and CDR2 YYEEEE. CDR3 length: 13 residues. Trimming left V 0 bases short and J 3 bases short, with 7 bases between. CDR3 residues: CASSLEFSYEQYF. The CDR3 nucleotides are TGTGCCAGCAGCTTGGAGTTCAGCTACGAGCAGTACTTC.

The chain uses TRBV11-2 and TRBJ2-3; tentatively, D is TRBD2 (6 bases). The CDR3 runs to 14 residues. From germline, CDR1 is SGHAT and CDR2 FQNNGV. Trimming pared 0 bases from V and 4 bases from J, leaving 8 bases between. This chain's CDR3 is CASSLEAGSDTQYF. The CDR3, as DNA: TGTGCCAGCAGCTTAGAGGCGGGATCAGATACGCAGTATTTT. The variable domain in full, completed from reference TRBV11-2 and TRBJ2-3, reads EAGVAQSPRYKIIEKRQSVAFWCNPISGHATLYWYQQILGQGPKLLIQFQNNGVVDDSQLPKDRFSAERLKGVDSTLKIQPAKLEDSAVYLCASSLEAGSDTQYFGPGTRLTVL.

The chain recombines TRBV5-5 with TRBJ2-2; 11 positions agree with TRBD2. CDR3 length: 17 residues. Germline assignment: CDR1 SGHKS and CDR2 YYEKEE (reference sequence). With 0 bases clipped from V and 5 bases from J, the junction kept 6 bases outside the gene matches. The CDR3 coding sequence is TGTGCCAGCAGCTTGGTACTAGCGGGAGTTTCGACCGGGGAGCTGTTTTTT. It yields the protein CASSLVLAGVSTGELFF.

This clone was counted between two and nine times. This chain links TRBV7-2 with TRBJ2-7, with 7 bases matching TRBD1. The junction had 2 bases not matched to a gene; V was cut back by 5 bases and J by 1 base. CDR3 length equals 13 residues. Germline CDR1 reads SGHTA; CDR2 reads FQGNSA. The CDR3 region is CASSTQGSYEQYF. For the CDR3, the DNA is TGTGCCAGCAGCACACAGGGGTCCTACGAGCAGTACTTC.